These 24 T cell receptor beta chains were sequenced from one sample in a study of CD8+ T cells in alopecia areata. In each case, RNA was isolated and then reverse transcribed into cDNA as the sequencing template. Produced via immunoSEQ multiplex PCR; TCRdb's table is partial and in-frame only. Here the sample spans a few hundred thousand clones, 60% being singletons. Treatment defined: oral pan-JAK inhibitor, 5-10 mg twice daily. Sequencing used CD4+ T cells sorted from blood, obtained around week 52, from a patient treated with tofacitinib. The source of these receptors is a human donor with alopecia areata.

This clone was seen just once. Additional DNA sequences in this sample encode the identical CDR3. This chain connects TRBV29-1 to TRBJ2-1, with 7 bases aligning to TRBD1. The V segment lost 1 base and the J segment 3 bases; nucleotides outside the gene matches: 3. The germline CDR1 and CDR2 sequences are SQVTM and ANQGSEA. The CDR3 has 14 residues. The CDR3 protein is CSVEGRGIYNEQFF. DNA for the CDR3: TGCAGCGTTGAAGGCAGGGGGATCTACAATGAGCAGTTCTTC.

V usage is TRBV29-1 and J usage is TRBJ1-2, with D maybe TRBD1 (5 bases). With 4 bases removed from V and 4 bases from J, the gap between germline ends came to 13 bases. Germline CDR1 SQVTM, CDR2 ANQGSEA. The CDR3 sequence is 13 residues long. The CDR3 nucleotides read TGCAGCGTTGGAATAAGACAGTCCTATGGCTACACCTTC. Protein product: CSVGIRQSYGYTF.

The chain is built from TRBV4-3 and TRBJ2-7; 7 nucleotides line up with TRBD1. The V and J ends lost 4 bases and 2 bases, in that order; junction bases with no gene match: 5. CDR1 is LGHNA, CDR2 YSLEER, per germline. The CDR3 runs 14 residues. The CDR3 nucleotides are TGCGCCAGCAGCCCCCGACAGGGACCCTACGAGCAGTACTTC. Amino acids: CASSPRQGPYEQYF.

The chain joins TRBV7-3 to TRBJ1-1; D is undetermined. The ends were cut back, 1 base at V and 3 bases at J, with 9 bases in the middle. This CDR3 is built from 14 residues. CDR1 is SGHTA and CDR2 is FQGTGA in the germline V gene. CDR3 residues: CASSLMGFDTEAFF. The DNA of the CDR3 is TGTGCCAGCAGCTTAATGGGTTTTGACACTGAAGCTTTCTTT.

The chain recombines TRBV4-3 with TRBJ2-7; D not resolved. There are 14 residues in the CDR3. The germline gives CDR1 LGHNA, CDR2 YSLEER. With 1 base removed from V and 1 base from J, the gap between germline ends came to 8 bases. CDR3 residues: CASSQVHLSYEQYF. For the CDR3, the DNA is TGCGCCAGCAGCCAAGTTCACCTTTCCTACGAGCAGTACTTC.

The chain links TRBV18 to TRBJ1-6; no reliable D call. V gave up 1 base and J gave up 6 bases, with 16 bases separating them. From germline, CDR1 is KGHSH and CDR2 LQKENI. The CDR3 spans 17 residues. CDR3: CASSPRVATDLNSPLHF. DNA of the CDR3: TGTGCCAGCTCACCACGCGTCGCCACAGACCTTAATTCACCCCTCCACTTT.

The chain has TRBV2 and TRBJ2-3; either TRBD1 or TRBD2 may supply D (5 bases each). From germline, CDR1 is SNHLY and CDR2 FYNNEI. The V and J ends lost 8 bases and 7 bases respectively, with 10 bases between them. The length of the CDR3 is 11 residues. The CDR3 reads CASGDPYTQYF. The CDR3 bases are TGTGCCAGCGGGGACCCTTATACGCAGTATTTT.

In DNA, the CDR3 is TGCGCCAGCAGCTTTCTGGCTCCCGATACGCAGTATTTT. Translating gives CASSFLAPDTQYF. The chain recombines TRBV5-1 with TRBJ2-3; D remains ambiguous. This CDR3 has 13 amino acids. Germline lookup yields CDR1 SGHRS and CDR2 YFSETQ. With 2 bases removed from V and 6 bases from J, the gap between germline ends came to 10 bases.

This clone was observed a few times. This chain links TRBV2 with TRBJ2-6; no clear D. The CDR3 has 14 residues. The V end was cut by 8 bases, the J end by 0 bases, with 8 bases between. Germline values: CDR1 SNHLY, CDR2 FYNNEI. CDR3 region: CASADLSGANVLTF. The CDR3 region has the DNA TGTGCCAGCGCGGACCTCTCTGGGGCCAACGTCCTGACTTTC.

V gene TRBV30 combines with J gene TRBJ2-7; D remains unclear. The CDR3 runs 13 residues. Trimming took off 1 base at V and 3 bases at J, with 10 bases between the two ends. CDR1 is GTSNPN and CDR2 is SVGIG in the germline V gene (reference sequence). CDR3 region: CAWSASDFYEQYF. The CDR3 nucleotides are TGTGCCTGGAGTGCGTCAGACTTCTACGAGCAGTACTTC.

Only a few counts were recorded for this clone. DNA for the CDR3: TGTGCCACCAGCAGGGGGCAAAGTGAAAAACTGTTTTTT. Translated, it gives CATSRGQSEKLFF. The chain carries TRBV15 and TRBJ1-4; possibly TRBD1 for D (5 bases). V was pared by 3 bases and J by 7 bases, with 9 bases between. Germline values: CDR1 LNHNV, CDR2 YYDKDF (reference sequence). The CDR3 spans 13 residues.

The chain uses TRBV29-1 and TRBJ2-1, with D possibly matching TRBD2 (5 bases). CDR3 size: 13 residues. Trimming took 8 bases from V and 4 from J, leaving 15 bases between them. From germline, CDR1 is SQVTM and CDR2 ANQGSEA. The CDR3 DNA reads TGCAGCTCCGGTGGGCGGGTTTACAATGAGCAGTTCTTC. As protein: CSSGGRVYNEQFF.

The rearrangement links TRBV6-5 to TRBJ1-2; 8 positions agree with TRBD1. In germline, CDR1 is MNHEY, CDR2 SVGAGI. V dropped 0 bases and J dropped 4; count of bases not matched to a gene: 4. The CDR3 is 15 residues long. The CDR3 DNA reads TGTGCCAGCAGTTACTCGACAGGGGTGGGCTATGGCTACACCTTC. Residues: CASSYSTGVGYGYTF.

The chain joins TRBV19 to TRBJ2-7; maybe TRBD2 (5 bases). Trimming shortened V by 6 bases and J by 6 bases, and 12 bases separated the two germline ends. The CDR3 sequence is 12 residues long. CDR1 is LNHDA and CDR2 is SQIVND in the germline V gene (reference sequence). Written as DNA, the CDR3 is TGTGCCAGTAGCCGGACTGGACTCGAGCAGTACTTC. This translates into CASSRTGLEQYF.

This rearrangement joins TRBV18 to TRBJ2-7; D ambiguous. Germline-derived CDR1 and CDR2 are KGHSH and LQKENI. Trimming took 4 bases from V and 5 from J, leaving 12 bases between them. The CDR3 covers 13 residues. CDR3 sequence reads: CASSRTVYNEQYF. In nucleotides, the CDR3 is TGTGCCAGCTCACGGACGGTTTACAACGAGCAGTACTTC.

This clone showed up just a few times. Here the CDR3 DNA reads TGTGCCACCAGCAGAGTTGAGGGACCCGGGGAGCTGTTTTTT. Translating it yields CATSRVEGPGELFF. The V call is TRBV15, the J call TRBJ2-2; D could derive from TRBD1 or TRBD2 (5 bases each). Trimming removed 1 base from V and 6 bases from J, with 9 bases in between. The CDR3 is 14 residues long. The germline CDR1 and CDR2 sequences are LNHNV and YYDKDF (reference sequence).

The genes are TRBV19 and TRBJ1-6; D unresolved. Per the germline V gene, CDR1 is LNHDA and CDR2 is SQIVND (reference sequence). The CDR3 totals 17 residues. V lost 1 base to trimming and J lost 6 bases, with 16 bases between them. The CDR3 DNA follows: TGTGCCAGTAGTATAGGGGCCCAGTTTAAGACTAATTCACCCCTCCACTTT. Protein product: CASSIGAQFKTNSPLHF.

V is TRBV29-1 and J is TRBJ2-3; D is perhaps TRBD1 or TRBD2 (5 bases each). V lost 3 bases and J lost 1, with 11 bases in between. The CDR3 extends over 14 amino acids. The germline V gene encodes CDR1 SQVTM and CDR2 ANQGSEA. CDR3 DNA sequence: TGCAGCGTTGAGGGCAGGGACCGCACAGATACGCAGTATTTT. Its translation: CSVEGRDRTDTQYF.

The chain links TRBV27 to TRBJ2-3, with D tentatively TRBD1 (5 bases). CDR3 size: 16 residues. V was cut by 2 bases and J by 0 bases, with 12 bases left in between. From germline, CDR1 is MNHEY and CDR2 SMNVEV (reference sequence). In DNA, the CDR3 is TGTGCCAGCAGTTTACGTCAGGGTCCTAGCACAGATACGCAGTATTTT. The encoded protein is CASSLRQGPSTDTQYF.

V is TRBV30 and J is TRBJ1-1, with TRBD1 matching over 7 bases. Trimming took 8 bases from V and 5 from J; bases not matched to a gene: 8. The CDR3 is 12 residues long. Germline lookup yields CDR1 GTSNPN and CDR2 SVGIG (reference sequence). CDR3 region: CAGKGAGTEAFF. The CDR3, as DNA: TGTGCCGGCAAGGGGGCAGGGACTGAAGCTTTCTTT.

The chain recombines TRBV29-1 with TRBJ1-2; 7 bases match TRBD1. The length of the CDR3 is 15 residues. In germline, CDR1 is SQVTM, CDR2 ANQGSEA. Trimming at V came to 1 base and at J to 8 bases, leaving 13 bases not matched to a gene. Written as DNA, the CDR3 is TGCAGCGTTGAAGGTTCGGGAGGGGGCGCAGGAGGCTACACCTTC. Translation: CSVEGSGGGAGGYTF.

Concerning this clone: Other DNA sequences in the sample encode the same CDR3. This sequence joins TRBV30 and TRBJ2-2; D is unresolved. CDR3 length: 13 residues. V shed 0 bases and J shed 5 bases, with 7 bases lying between them. Germline V gives CDR1 GTSNPN, CDR2 SVGIG (reference sequence). The CDR3: CAWSVLGTGELFF. The DNA for the CDR3 is TGTGCCTGGAGTGTATTAGGGACCGGGGAGCTGTTTTTT.

The chain is built from TRBV7-9 and TRBJ2-3; 10 bases match TRBD1. J lost 6 bases, V lost 3 bases, and 6 bases had no gene match. The CDR3 runs 15 residues. Germline CDR1 is SEHNR and CDR2 is FQNEAQ (reference sequence). Here the CDR3 DNA reads TGTGCCAGCAGCTTCGGGACAGGGGCAGGGGATACGCAGTATTTT. Its translation is CASSFGTGAGDTQYF.

This sequence joins TRBV10-3 and TRBJ2-3, with D possibly TRBD1 on 5 matching bases. Trimming left V 6 bases short and J 0 bases short, with 10 bases between. Germline V gives CDR1 ENHRY, CDR2 SYGVKD. This CDR3 spans 14 amino acids. CDR3 protein: CAISLQASTDTQYF. The CDR3, as DNA: TGTGCCATCAGCCTACAGGCTAGCACAGATACGCAGTATTTT.